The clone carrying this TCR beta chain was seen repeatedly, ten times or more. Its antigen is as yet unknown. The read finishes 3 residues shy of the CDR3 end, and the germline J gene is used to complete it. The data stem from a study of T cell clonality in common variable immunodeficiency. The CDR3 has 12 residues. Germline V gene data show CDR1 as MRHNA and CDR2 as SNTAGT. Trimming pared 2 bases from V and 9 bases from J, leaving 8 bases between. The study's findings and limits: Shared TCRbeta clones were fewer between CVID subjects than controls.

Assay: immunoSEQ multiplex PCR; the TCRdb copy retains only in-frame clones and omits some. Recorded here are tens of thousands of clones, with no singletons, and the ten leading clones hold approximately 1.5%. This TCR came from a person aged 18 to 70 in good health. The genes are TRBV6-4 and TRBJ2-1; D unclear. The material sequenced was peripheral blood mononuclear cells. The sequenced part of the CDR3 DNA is TGTGCCAGCAGTGACCTATTACTTGAG. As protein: CASSDLLLE. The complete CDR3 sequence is CASSDLLLEQFF.